The entry below describes one T cell receptor (beta chain). Its antigen is currently not known. No base-level quality is on record; no much larger clone is a single base apart. The sample comes from a study of post-analysis software for immune sequencing data (dated by TCRdb to between 2015 and 2016). Background on the whole study: The recorded disease courses included relapsing-remitting, secondary progressive and progressive-relapsing multiple sclerosis, and some patients had no subtype annotation. The patient repertoires were set against about 12 previously published healthy control repertoires from donors whose ages ranged from roughly 6 to 27 years. A subset of samples was prepared in parallel using single-end sample barcoding, then pooled and co-amplified after Illumina adapter ligation.

The CDR3, from cysteine to phenylalanine, totals 15 residues. The only DNA kept is the CDR3, 45 bases in frame from the first base. V and J are truncated by 1 base and 1 base respectively, leaving an intervening sequence of 11 bases. Via the germline V gene, CDR1 is SGHRS and CDR2 YFSETQ. What the authors observed across the whole study: Significantly lower normalized Chao1 diversity was found in multiple sclerosis patients than in controls, suggesting substantial peripheral T-cell clonal expansion. Direct clustering with F measure revealed strong co-clustering of samples prepared in the same batch, which led to a batch-effect correction. Significantly higher frequencies in patients than in controls were found for roughly 5 TRBV segments, including TRBV5-6, TRBV5-1 and TRBV20-1. The multiple sclerosis patient group was slightly younger than the control group.

The library came from PCR. Data came from an Illumina HiSeq 2500. Unique molecular identifiers were incorporated into TCR beta cDNA libraries to reduce PCR and sequencing biases. Per 1 to 10 million input T cells, roughly 500,000 cDNA molecules were obtained, such that each molecule approximated one T cell. Patient libraries were prepared and sequenced with the same protocol used for the earlier healthy control dataset. Within a given batch, samples were prepared together, multiplexed and sequenced on the same HiSeq lane. On the authors' methods: Raw barcoded reads were processed with MIGEC, discarding single-read molecular identifier groups before consensus assembly and CDR3 extraction. VDJtools was used for post-analysis of the clonotype tables, with diversity normalized by down-sampling every dataset to the smallest sample size. In repertoire overlap clustering, CDR3 amino acid sequences, but not nucleotide sequences, were matched to correct batch-related cross-sample contamination. TCRdb passed the public sequencing reads through fastp at Q25 and MiXCR, retaining productive beta sequences. Here each entry gathers all rows of one CDR3 protein and keeps the most common genes and DNA. The V and J calls follow TCRdb's processing rather than the paper's. The sample yields under 650,000 distinct CDR3 sequences; 44% were counted once. The ten largest clonotypes hold approximately 1.7% of the sample.

TCR beta repertoires were profiled from peripheral blood of some 13 young patients with multiple sclerosis to demonstrate the VDJtools post-analysis software. The multiple sclerosis patients were children and adolescents ranging in age from roughly 6 to 16 years. This receptor chain uses TRBV5-1 and TRBJ1-1, with the D gene uncertain. This receptor was obtained from a girl under 18 with multiple sclerosis. Input material: blood. The DNA reads TGCGCCAGCAGCTTGAGTACAGCCCCGAACACTGAAGCTTTCTTT. The encoded protein is CASSLSTAPNTEAFF.